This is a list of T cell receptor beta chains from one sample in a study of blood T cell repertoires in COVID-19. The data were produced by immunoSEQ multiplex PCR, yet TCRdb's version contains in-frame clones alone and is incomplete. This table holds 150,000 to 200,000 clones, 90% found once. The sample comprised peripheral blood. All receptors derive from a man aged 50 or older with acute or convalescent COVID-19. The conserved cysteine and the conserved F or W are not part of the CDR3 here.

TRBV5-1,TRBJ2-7,ASSLPGNDEQY
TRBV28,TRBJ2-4,ASLKEDSGGNIQY
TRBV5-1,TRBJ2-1,ASSPLRAVNEQF
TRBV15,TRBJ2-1,ATSRDGQGPYNEQF
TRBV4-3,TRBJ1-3,ASSQDPGNSGNTIY
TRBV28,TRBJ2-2,ASSIPLWDSGELF
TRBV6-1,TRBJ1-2,ASSEGDRERYGYT
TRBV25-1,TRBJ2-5,ASSEVEETQY
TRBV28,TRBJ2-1,ASNNPTDRATRDNEQF
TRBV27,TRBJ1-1,ASSFSGNTEAF
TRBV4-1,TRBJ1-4,ASSQEEGWEKLF
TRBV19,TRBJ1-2,ASTQEDPYGYT
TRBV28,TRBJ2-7,ASTSIGASGSYEQY
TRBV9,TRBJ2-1,ASSPAGYEQF
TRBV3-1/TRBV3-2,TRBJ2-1,ASSQDQLTPGVEQF
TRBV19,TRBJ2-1,ASSARSYNEQF
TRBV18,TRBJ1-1,ASSLRGQGAEAF
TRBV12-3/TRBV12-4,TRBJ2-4,ASSFQTGSQY
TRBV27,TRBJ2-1,ASSLGGDAYNEQF
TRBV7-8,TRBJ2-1,ASSFSGIAYEQF
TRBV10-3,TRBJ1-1,ATRSRESTEAF
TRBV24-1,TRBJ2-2,ATSGATGTGELF
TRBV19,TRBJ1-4,ASSLAGEKLF
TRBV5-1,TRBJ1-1,ASSLTRMNTEAF
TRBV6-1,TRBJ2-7,ASSARPGTGTSYEQY